This TCR beta chain stems from a study of T cells after yellow fever vaccination. About the research overall: Libraries from low-cell-number fractions were prepared with the SMART-Seq v4 Ultra Low Input RNA kit.

The germline CDR1 and CDR2 sequences are SEHNR and FQNEAQ (reference sequence). This CDR3 has 16 residues. Trimming took 5 bases from V and 4 from J, leaving 17 bases between them. MiXCR, applied by TCRdb to the 5' RACE reads, yields one record per CDR3 protein. This table has about 340,000 distinct CDR3 sequences, 8.5% to 10% appearing once. This TCR derives from a young man who received the YFV17D yellow fever vaccine. Sequences were derived from PBMCs, sampled on the day of the first yellow fever vaccination. The chain couples TRBV7-9 to TRBJ2-2; a weak D match, TRBD1 (6 bases). CDR3 sequence: CASSPSPGQATGELFF. CDR3 sequence (DNA): TGTGCCAGCAGCCCCTCTCCGGGACAAGCCACCGGGGAGCTGTTTTTT.